These 30 T cell receptor beta chains originate from one sample sequenced in a study of beta chain features in type 1 diabetes. Study outcomes and limitations: Across all four CD4+ subsets, people with type 1 diabetes showed modestly shorter TCRB CDR3s.

The study reverse transcribed the entire isolated RNA, so it sequenced expressed TCRB transcripts. Repertoires were generated with immunoSEQ multiplex PCR, while TCRdb's copy carries only in-frame clones and drops some. The sample lists about 700,000 clones, roughly 13% occurring once. These receptors lack a known antigen. The sequenced sample consisted of naive CD4+ T cells from blood. These receptors originate from a man aged 18 to 30 with type 1 diabetes.

In its sample, this clone was seen a few times. Other DNA sequences within the sample encode an identical CDR3. V gene TRBV6-5 combines with J gene TRBJ2-5, with 7 bases that match TRBD2. The CDR3 has 16 residues. V was clipped by 0 bases and J by 0 bases; unmatched bases: 4. Germline lookup yields CDR1 MNHEY and CDR2 SVGAGI. The DNA of the CDR3 is TGTGCCAGCAGTTACTCGGGAGCGGGGAACCAAGAGACCCAGTACTTC. Protein sequence: CASSYSGAGNQETQYF.

The chain couples TRBV5-1 to TRBJ1-5; the D is unclear. The CDR3 extends over 14 amino acids. CDR1 is SGHRS, CDR2 YFSETQ, per germline. The V end was cut by 4 bases, the J end by 3 bases, with 11 bases between. The CDR3 here is CASSNGENNQPQHF. The CDR3 DNA reads as TGCGCCAGCAGCAATGGAGAAAACAATCAGCCCCAGCATTTT. Full variable domain (remainder filled in from reference TRBV5-1 and TRBJ1-5): KAGVTQTPRYLIKTRGQQVTLSCSPISGHRSVSWYQQTPGQGLQFLFEYFSETQRNKGNFPGRFSGRQFSNSRSEMNVSTLELGDSALYLCASSNGENNQPQHFGDGTRLSIL.

The rearrangement uses TRBV30 and TRBJ1-2, with D possibly matching TRBD1 (6 bases). Germline CDR1 GTSNPN, CDR2 SVGIG (reference sequence). The CDR3 totals 13 residues. V was cut by 8 bases and J by 2 bases, with 15 bases left in between. The CDR3 is CALRNRDNYGYTF. The CDR3 nucleotides are TGTGCCCTCCGGAACAGGGACAACTATGGCTACACCTTC.

This chain joins TRBV6-6 and TRBJ2-1, with 8 nucleotides matching TRBD1. The V gene end was trimmed by 6 bases and the J gene end by 8 bases; junction bases not matched to a gene: 12. The length of the CDR3 is 15 residues. Germline loops: CDR1 MNHNY, CDR2 SVGAGI (reference sequence). CDR3 bases: TGTGCCAGCAGCAAAAATCCCCAGGGGGCGGATGAGCAGTTCTTC. It translates to CASSKNPQGADEQFF.

The sample holds a few counts of this clone. The genes are TRBV5-1 and TRBJ2-3, with TRBD2 matching over 8 bases. The germline V gene has CDR1 SGHRS and CDR2 YFSETQ. V dropped 7 bases and J dropped 2; count of bases not matched to a gene: 12. The CDR3 sequence is 16 residues long. CDR3 protein: CASSVSGGGSTDTQYF. CDR3 DNA: TGCGCCAGCTCCGTGAGCGGGGGAGGATCCACAGATACGCAGTATTTT.

This clone was found a few times. This chain uses TRBV30 with TRBJ2-1; D uncertain. This CDR3 comprises 16 residues. The germline V gene encodes CDR1 GTSNPN and CDR2 SVGIG (reference sequence). V lost 0 bases and J lost 9, with 21 bases in between. The CDR3 sequence is CAWSVGSRGRMGEQFF. The CDR3 nucleotides are TGTGCCTGGAGTGTAGGGTCCCGTGGCAGGATGGGTGAGCAGTTCTTC.

This clone was detected once. V is TRBV13 and J is TRBJ1-1; TRBD1 might be the D (5 bases). CDR3 size: 15 residues. Trimming pared 5 bases from V and 0 bases from J, leaving 13 bases between. Germline lookup yields CDR1 PRHDT and CDR2 FYEKMQ (reference sequence). Here the CDR3 reads CASSLPGRMNTEAFF. The CDR3 coding sequence is TGTGCCAGCAGCCTCCCGGGACGGATGAACACTGAAGCTTTCTTT.

The V gene is TRBV11-3, the J gene TRBJ1-1; D may be TRBD1 (6 bases). Trimming removed 0 bases from V and 7 bases from J, with 12 bases in between. The CDR3 runs 14 residues. Looked up from germline, CDR1 is SGHNT and CDR2 is YENEEA. The CDR3 sequence: CASSLEGAGSEAFF. As DNA, the CDR3 is TGTGCCAGCAGCTTAGAGGGGGCGGGAAGTGAAGCTTTCTTT.

The V and J genes are TRBV28 and TRBJ1-1; D gene uncertain. CDR1 and CDR2 (germline): MDHEN, SYDVKM. Trimming left V 3 bases short and J 1 base short, with 12 bases between. The CDR3 sequence is 15 residues long. The CDR3: CASSLPEGGNTEAFF. The DNA for the CDR3 is TGTGCCAGCAGTTTGCCGGAGGGCGGGAACACTGAAGCTTTCTTT.

The CDR3 reads CAISGPLTGANVLTF. For the CDR3, the DNA is TGTGCCATCAGCGGACCCCTGACTGGGGCCAACGTCCTGACTTTC. The chain combines TRBV10-3 with TRBJ2-6; D not resolved. CDR1 is ENHRY and CDR2 is SYGVKD in the germline V gene. V shed 6 bases and J shed 2 bases, with 11 bases lying between them. This CDR3 spans 15 amino acids.

This clone was counted between two and nine times. The J gene is TRBJ1-6, the V gene TRBV27; D may be TRBD1 (6 bases). This CDR3 spans 14 amino acids. Deletions cut 6 bases from V and 7 bases from J, with 13 bases between. Germline V gives CDR1 MNHEY, CDR2 SMNVEV (reference sequence). CDR3 DNA sequence: TGTGCCAGCAGACCTCAGGGGCTGAATTCACCCCTCCACTTT. Amino acid sequence: CASRPQGLNSPLHF.

This clone was observed a few times. The chain carries TRBV5-1 and TRBJ2-2, with D tentatively TRBD2 (5 bases). The V and J ends lost 0 bases and 2 bases respectively, with 8 bases between them. CDR1 is SGHRS and CDR2 is YFSETQ in the germline V gene. This CDR3 contains 15 residues. The CDR3 DNA reads TGCGCCAGCAGCTTGGAGGCGGGTAACACCGGGGAGCTGTTTTTT. Residues: CASSLEAGNTGELFF.

This clone was counted a few times. The V gene is TRBV27, the J gene TRBJ1-4; 7 positions match TRBD1. CDR1 and CDR2 from the germline V gene are MNHEY and SMNVEV (reference sequence). Trimming at V came to 4 bases and at J to 8 bases, leaving 7 bases not matched to a gene. The CDR3 consists of 14 residues. The CDR3 protein is CASSSDRISEKLFF. CDR3 DNA sequence: TGTGCCAGCAGTTCGGACAGGATAAGCGAAAAACTGTTTTTT.

The genes are TRBV5-1 and TRBJ2-2; D is undetermined. The germline CDR1 and CDR2 sequences are SGHRS and YFSETQ. With 1 base removed from V and 2 bases from J, the gap between germline ends came to 6 bases. The CDR3 loop spans 14 amino acids. CDR3 amino acids: CASSLNRNTGELFF. CDR3 bases: TGCGCCAGCAGCTTGAATAGAAACACCGGGGAGCTGTTTTTT.

In this sample, this clone turned up many times. V usage is TRBV30 and J usage is TRBJ2-2; no reliable D call. Germline-derived CDR1 and CDR2 are GTSNPN and SVGIG (reference sequence). The CDR3 is 11 amino acids. The V end lost 2 bases, the J end lost 4 bases, and 2 bases lay between the germline ends. The CDR3 nucleotides are TGTGCCTGGAGTCCCACCGGGGAGCTGTTTTTT. It codes for CAWSPTGELFF.

This chain links TRBV4-2 with TRBJ1-2; possible D gene TRBD1, 5 bases. V dropped 0 bases and J dropped 5 bases, with 10 bases sitting between them. In germline, CDR1 is LGHNA, CDR2 YNFKEQ. The CDR3 is 14 residues long. The CDR3 here is CASSQDGTDYGYTF. The CDR3 nucleotides are TGTGCCAGCAGCCAAGACGGGACGGATTATGGCTACACCTTC.

The chain joins TRBV10-3 to TRBJ1-2; 10 nucleotides agree with TRBD1. The V and J ends lost 9 bases and 2 bases, in that order; junction bases with no gene match: 3. The CDR3 is 13 residues long. Germline-derived CDR1 and CDR2 are ENHRY and SYGVKD. CDR3: CAIGQGDNYGYTF. CDR3 DNA sequence: TGTGCCATTGGACAGGGGGACAACTATGGCTACACCTTC.

The rearrangement uses TRBV6-1 and TRBJ1-6; the D gene is possibly TRBD1 (5 bases). Looked up from germline, CDR1 is MNHNS and CDR2 is SASEGT. Trimming stripped 7 bases from V and 8 bases from J, with 12 bases between. This CDR3 comprises 13 residues. CDR3 coding DNA: TGTGCCAGCACCGAGGGCAGGGATTCACCCCTCCACTTT. Amino acids: CASTEGRDSPLHF.

This clone was picked up a small number of times. The chain uses TRBV6-5 and TRBJ1-2, with D tentatively TRBD1 (6 bases). Trimming removed 6 bases from V and 0 bases from J, with 11 bases in between. The CDR3 extends over 14 amino acids. In germline, CDR1 is MNHEY, CDR2 SVGAGI. The CDR3 sequence is CASSRDITNYGYTF. In DNA, the CDR3 is TGTGCCAGCAGCCGGGACATTACTAACTATGGCTACACCTTC.

A note on this clone: Additional DNA sequences in this sample encode the identical CDR3. The chain employs TRBV20-1 and TRBJ1-1, with D unclear. The CDR3 loop spans 11 amino acids. Germline CDR1 reads DFQATT; CDR2 reads SNEGSKA (reference sequence). V was trimmed by 5 bases and J by 1 base, leaving 5 bases between them. This chain's CDR3 is CSAPGNTEAFF. The CDR3 DNA follows: TGCAGTGCTCCAGGGAACACTGAAGCTTTCTTT.

V is TRBV7-8 and J is TRBJ2-2, with TRBD1 matching over 8 bases. Trimming cost V 1 base and J 5 bases; bases outside gene matches: 12. The CDR3 is 18 amino acids. CDR1 and CDR2 (germline): SGHVS, FQNEAQ. CDR3 in DNA: TGTGCCAGCAGCTTAGAATCTTTGGCAGGGGGCAGGACCGGGGAGCTGTTTTTT. This gives the protein CASSLESLAGGRTGELFF.

This clone turned up a few times. This sequence joins TRBV23-1 and TRBJ2-5; maybe TRBD2 (7 bases). TRBV23-1 is recorded as an ORF, its role being uncertain. The CDR3 loop spans 17 amino acids. Trimming removed 3 bases from V and 2 bases from J, with 19 bases in between. CDR3 sequence: CASSQSPGGGGQETQYF. The CDR3, as DNA: TGCGCCAGCAGTCAGTCCCCAGGCGGGGGCGGACAAGAGACCCAGTACTTC.

This rearrangement joins TRBV7-9 to TRBJ1-6; D unresolved. This CDR3 has 12 residues. With 1 base removed from V and 10 bases from J, the gap between germline ends came to 5 bases. From germline, CDR1 is SEHNR and CDR2 FQNEAQ (reference sequence). CDR3 residues: CASSLGISPLHF. CDR3 DNA: TGTGCCAGCAGCTTAGGGATCTCACCCCTCCACTTT.

This clone appeared a few times. The CDR3 region has the DNA TGTGCCAGCAGGTTTAGCCCTGGGGACGGTGAAAAACTGTTTTTT. Translated, it gives CASRFSPGDGEKLFF. This chain links TRBV7-9 with TRBJ1-4; D might be TRBD1 (5 bases). Germline CDR1 is SEHNR and CDR2 is FQNEAQ (reference sequence). The CDR3 runs 15 residues. The V end lost 6 bases, the J end lost 7 bases, and 18 bases lay between the germline ends.

In its sample, this clone was seen a few times. This chain joins TRBV5-6 and TRBJ2-1, with D uncertain. V was cut by 6 bases and J by 2 bases, with 9 bases left in between. Germline CDR1 SGHDT, CDR2 YYEEEE. The CDR3 sequence is 13 residues long. The CDR3 is CASIYSAYNEQFF. In DNA form, the CDR3 reads TGTGCCAGCATCTACAGCGCCTACAATGAGCAGTTCTTC.

The table lists this clone with a few counts. The chain recombines TRBV9 with TRBJ2-1; tentatively, D is TRBD1 (6 bases). Trimming cost V 0 bases and J 6 bases, with 16 bases left between them. Germline V gives CDR1 SGDLS, CDR2 YYNGEE. The CDR3 runs 16 residues. CDR3: CASSVVLLGQINEQFF. DNA of the CDR3: TGTGCCAGCAGCGTAGTGCTCCTAGGACAGATCAATGAGCAGTTCTTC.

This rearrangement joins TRBV2 to TRBJ2-1; D possibly corresponds to TRBD1 (6 bases). Per germline, CDR1 SNHLY and CDR2 FYNNEI. CDR3 length equals 14 residues. Trimming left V 3 bases short and J 1 base short, with 7 bases between. CDR3 bases: TGTGCCAGCAGTGAGGGGGCGTCCTACAATGAGCAGTTCTTC. This gives the protein CASSEGASYNEQFF.

The rearrangement uses TRBV4-2 and TRBJ2-5, with TRBD1 matching over 7 bases. The CDR3 length is 14 residues. Trimming at V came to 1 base and at J to 5 bases, leaving 4 bases not matched to a gene. Germline CDR1 is LGHNA and CDR2 is YNFKEQ. The CDR3 protein is CASSQGQGLETQYF. DNA for the CDR3: TGTGCCAGCAGCCAAGGACAGGGTCTGGAGACCCAGTACTTC.

This sequence joins TRBV30 and TRBJ2-2, with D maybe TRBD2 (5 bases). Germline CDR1 reads GTSNPN; CDR2 reads SVGIG (reference sequence). V gave up 4 bases and J gave up 6 bases, with 15 bases separating them. The CDR3 covers 14 residues. CDR3 protein: CAWNFGWRAGELFF. CDR3 sequence (DNA): TGTGCCTGGAATTTTGGGTGGCGGGCCGGGGAGCTGTTTTTT.

The V call is TRBV6-6, the J call TRBJ1-1; 8 nucleotides line up with TRBD1. The CDR3 loop spans 14 amino acids. With 6 bases clipped from V and 1 base from J, the junction kept 4 bases outside the gene matches. The V gene's germline CDR1 is MNHNY and CDR2 SVGAGI (reference sequence). The CDR3 loop is CASRSGTGNTEAFF. The CDR3 bases are TGTGCCAGCAGGTCCGGGACAGGGAACACTGAAGCTTTCTTT.